The rows below give T cell receptor beta chains drawn from one sample of a study of T cell responses to AZD1222 COVID-19 vaccine. Libraries were prepared by immunoSEQ multiplex PCR; TCRdb keeps only in-frame clonotypes and omits some of them. This table holds fewer than 200,000 clones, 92% found once. The sequences come from peripheral blood, collected on day 0 of MenACWY control vaccination. Receptors originate from an adult in good health. Both conserved end residues are part of each CDR3. A D gene is named only where the DNA matches it firmly. Clone size is given for some rows only: seen once, a few or many times, or a class if the clone is expanded.

v_call,j_call,d_call,clone_size,cdr3_nt,cdr3_aa
TRBV10-3,TRBJ1-2,-,-,TGTGCCATCAGTGAGTATGCCAGCAGCTATGGCTACACCTTC,CAISEYASSYGYTF
TRBV5-1,TRBJ1-1,-,-,TGCGCCAGCAGCACCCTGGGTCCGAACACTGAAGCTTTCTTT,CASSTLGPNTEAFF
TRBV6-1,TRBJ1-1,-,-,TGTGCCAGCAGTGAACTGAGGGCCCGAGAGGCTTTCTTT,CASSELRAREAFF
TRBV7-6,TRBJ1-4,-,once,TGTGCCAGCAGCTTAGACAGGGAGGGGATAACTAATGAAAAACTGTTTTTT,CASSLDREGITNEKLFF
TRBV9,TRBJ1-1,-,-,TGTGCCAGCAGCAGGAGGGGGGTTGACACTGAAGCTTTCTTT,CASSRRGVDTEAFF
TRBV19,TRBJ2-2,-,-,TGTGCCAGTAGTACGGCCAGCAACACCGGGGAGCTGTTTTTT,CASSTASNTGELFF
TRBV19,TRBJ1-1,-,-,TGTGCCAGTAGTATACCCGGGATGAACACTGAAGCTTTCTTT,CASSIPGMNTEAFF
TRBV7-9,TRBJ2-7,-,-,TGTGCCAGCAGCCACCGGGACAATACCTACGAGCAGTACTTC,CASSHRDNTYEQYF
TRBV6-2/TRBV6-3,TRBJ1-5,TRBD1,-,TGTGCCAGCAGTGATCCTGGGACAGGGGTTGATAGCAATCAGCCCCAGCATTTT,CASSDPGTGVDSNQPQHF
TRBV9,TRBJ1-4,TRBD1,-,TGTGCCAGCAGCGTGGGGTGGACAGGACGTGCAACTAATGAAAAACTGTTTTTT,CASSVGWTGRATNEKLFF
TRBV7-9,TRBJ2-7,TRBD2,-,TGTGCCAGCAGCCCCAATGGGAGGGGTGCCTACGAGCAGTACTTC,CASSPNGRGAYEQYF
TRBV12-3/TRBV12-4,TRBJ1-2,-,-,TGTGCCAGCAGTGCAGGGGTAGGGGGCTACACCTTC,CASSAGVGGYTF
TRBV28,TRBJ1-3,TRBD1,-,TGTGCCAGCAGCCTGACAGGGGGTGACTCTGGAAACACCATATATTTT,CASSLTGGDSGNTIYF
TRBV15,TRBJ2-5,-,-,TGTGCCACCAGCAGAGCCCCTCCGTCCCAGTACTTC,CATSRAPPSQYF
TRBV5-5,TRBJ1-3,-,-,TGTGCCAGCAGCTTGGCCGCCTCTGGAAACACCATATATTTT,CASSLAASGNTIYF
TRBV19,TRBJ2-1,TRBD2,-,TGTGCCAGTAGTACCTTCCTAGCGGGGGCTTACAATGAGCAGTTCTTC,CASSTFLAGAYNEQFF
TRBV18,TRBJ1-1,-,-,TGTGCCAGCTCACCAGGGAGGGGTGGGAACACTGAAGCTTTCTTT,CASSPGRGGNTEAFF
TRBV6-1,TRBJ1-2,-,-,TGTGCCAGCAGTGAAAATCATAGGGATCCGCTCTATGGCTACACCTTC,CASSENHRDPLYGYTF
TRBV11-2,TRBJ2-7,-,-,TGTGCCAGCAGCCTCCCGGGGGCAGGGATTGCCTACGAGCAGTACTTC,CASSLPGAGIAYEQYF
TRBV11-3,TRBJ2-7,-,once,TGTGCCAGCAGCCCCGGCCCCGGACAGAGCTCCTACGAGCAGTACTTC,CASSPGPGQSSYEQYF
TRBV6-5,TRBJ1-2,-,-,TGTGCCAGCACCGACGGGACCCACTATGGCTACACCTTC,CASTDGTHYGYTF
TRBV15,TRBJ2-3,TRBD2,-,TGTGCCACCAGCAGATCCCTAGCGGGAGACGGCACAGATACGCAGTATTTT,CATSRSLAGDGTDTQYF
TRBV28,TRBJ1-1,-,-,TGTGCCAGCAGTTTATCGGCAGGGAAAGCTTTCTTT,CASSLSAGKAFF
TRBV11-3,TRBJ2-1,TRBD2,-,TGTGCCAGCAGCTTAGGTGGGAGCGGGAGCTTTCCCCCCCATGAGCAGTTCTTC,CASSLGGSGSFPPHEQFF
TRBV5-4,TRBJ1-1,TRBD1,-,TGTGCCAGCAGCTGGACAGGGGACGCGAACACTGAAGCTTTCTTT,CASSWTGDANTEAFF
TRBV11-1,TRBJ1-1,-,-,TGTGCCAGCAGCTTAGACGAAGGGACCCGGAAAGCTTTCTTT,CASSLDEGTRKAFF
TRBV5-8,TRBJ1-5,-,-,TGTGCCAGCTCTAAAGGCGAGAGGCTTAATCAGCCCCAGCATTTT,CASSKGERLNQPQHF
TRBV28,TRBJ1-1,-,-,TGTGCCAGCAGTTTGGCCGGCCGTCTGAACACTGAAGCTTTCTTT,CASSLAGRLNTEAFF
TRBV2,TRBJ2-3,-,-,TGTGCCAGCAGATTAGCGGAGAACACAGATACGCAGTATTTT,CASRLAENTDTQYF
TRBV10-3,TRBJ1-1,-,-,TGTGCCATCAGGGGTCCCGGGGGGTGGACTGAAGCTTTCTTT,CAIRGPGGWTEAFF
TRBV6-6,TRBJ1-6,-,-,TGTGCCAGCAGTTACGGCTCCTATAATTCACCCCTCCACTTT,CASSYGSYNSPLHF
TRBV20-1,TRBJ2-7,-,-,TGCAGTGCCAACAACAGGGTTGAGCAGTACTTC,CSANNRVEQYF
TRBV24-1,TRBJ2-5,TRBD2,once,TGTGCCACCAGTGATTCCCTAGCGGGGGCCCCCCAGGAGACCCAGTACTTC,CATSDSLAGAPQETQYF
TRBV23-1,TRBJ2-7,-,-,TGCGCCAGCAGTCATTCCGGGTGGCTATTCAACGAGCAGTACTTC,CASSHSGWLFNEQYF
TRBV28,TRBJ1-4,TRBD1,-,TGTGCCAGCGGGCCGACAGGGAGTAATGAAAAACTGTTTTTT,CASGPTGSNEKLFF
TRBV7-3,TRBJ2-2,TRBD2,-,TGTGCCAGCAGCTTATTGGCGGGAGAGGCCGGGGAGCTGTTTTTT,CASSLLAGEAGELFF
TRBV20-1,TRBJ1-3,-,-,TGCAGTGCTAGTGCGGGGAGCTCTGGAAACACCATATATTTT,CSASAGSSGNTIYF
TRBV20-1,TRBJ1-1,-,-,TGCAGTGCTAGTAGTTTCCAGGGAGTGAACACTGAAGCTTTCTTT,CSASSFQGVNTEAFF
TRBV6-5,TRBJ2-2,-,-,TGTGCCAGCAGAAGGCTGGGCGGGGAGCTGTTTTTT,CASRRLGGELFF
TRBV11-3,TRBJ2-2,-,-,TGTGCCAGCACCCCCACCCCGGGGAACACCGGGGAGCTGTTTTTT,CASTPTPGNTGELFF
TRBV28,TRBJ1-5,-,-,TGTGCCAGTAGGACGGAACATCAGCCCCAGCATTTT,CASRTEHQPQHF
TRBV4-1,TRBJ1-4,-,-,TGCGCCAGCAGCCAATCTCCCCCGGGCCCTGAAAAACTGTTTTTT,CASSQSPPGPEKLFF
TRBV19,TRBJ1-5,-,-,TGTGCCAGTAGTATGATGAGGGTTAATCAGCCCCAGCATTTT,CASSMMRVNQPQHF
TRBV7-9,TRBJ1-2,TRBD1,-,TGTGCCAGCAGCTTTGGGACAGGGGGTGGCTACACCTTC,CASSFGTGGGYTF
TRBV19,TRBJ1-1,-,-,TGTGCTACTCTCCGGTTGGGAACGAACACTGAAGCTTTCTTT,CATLRLGTNTEAFF
TRBV7-3,TRBJ2-1,TRBD2,-,TGTGCCTCGGCCCCAACTAGCGGAAGTTACAATGAGCAGTTCTTC,CASAPTSGSYNEQFF
TRBV21-1,TRBJ1-2,-,-,TGTGCCAGCAGCCCGCCCTGGACCCATGGGAAGGGCTACACCTTC,CASSPPWTHGKGYTF
TRBV13,TRBJ2-7,-,-,TGTGCCAGCAGCCGTGGGGCCAAGTCCTACGAGCAGTACTTC,CASSRGAKSYEQYF
TRBV30,TRBJ1-3,-,-,TGTGCCTGGAGCTCGATGGAGAGCTCTGGAAACACCATATATTTT,CAWSSMESSGNTIYF